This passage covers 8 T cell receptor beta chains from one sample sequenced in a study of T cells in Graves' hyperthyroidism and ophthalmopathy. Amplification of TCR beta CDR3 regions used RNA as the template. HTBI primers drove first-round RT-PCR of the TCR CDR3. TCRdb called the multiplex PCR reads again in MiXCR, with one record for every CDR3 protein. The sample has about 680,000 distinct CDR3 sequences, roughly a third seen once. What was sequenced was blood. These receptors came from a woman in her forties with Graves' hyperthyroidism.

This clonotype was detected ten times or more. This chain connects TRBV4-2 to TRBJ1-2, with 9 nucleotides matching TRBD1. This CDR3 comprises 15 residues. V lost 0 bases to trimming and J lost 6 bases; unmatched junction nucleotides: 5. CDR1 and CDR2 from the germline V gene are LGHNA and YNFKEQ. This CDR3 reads CASSQDSGQGNGYTF. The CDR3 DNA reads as TGTGCCAGCAGCCAAGATTCGGGACAGGGAAATGGCTACACCTTC.

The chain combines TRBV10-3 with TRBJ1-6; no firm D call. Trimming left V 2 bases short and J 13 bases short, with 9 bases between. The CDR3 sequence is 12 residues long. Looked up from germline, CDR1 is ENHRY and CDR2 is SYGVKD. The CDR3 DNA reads TGTGCCATCAGTGAGCGGACTGGCCCCCTCCACTTT. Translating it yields CAISERTGPLHF.

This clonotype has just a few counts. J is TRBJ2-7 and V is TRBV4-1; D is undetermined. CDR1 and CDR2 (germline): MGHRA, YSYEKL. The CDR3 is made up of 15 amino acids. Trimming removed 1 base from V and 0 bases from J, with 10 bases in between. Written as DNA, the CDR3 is TGCGCCAGCAGCCAAGTTTGGTACCCCTCCTACGAGCAGTACTTC. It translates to CASSQVWYPSYEQYF.

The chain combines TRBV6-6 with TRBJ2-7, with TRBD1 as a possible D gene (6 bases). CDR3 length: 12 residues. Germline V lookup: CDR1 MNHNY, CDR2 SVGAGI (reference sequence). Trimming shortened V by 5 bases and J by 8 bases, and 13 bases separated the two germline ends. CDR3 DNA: TGTGCCAGCAGTCTGGACAGTTGGCAGCAGTACTTC. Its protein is CASSLDSWQQYF.

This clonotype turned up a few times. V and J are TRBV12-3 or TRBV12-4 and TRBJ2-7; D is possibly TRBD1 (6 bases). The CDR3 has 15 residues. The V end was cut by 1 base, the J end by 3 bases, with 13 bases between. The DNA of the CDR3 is TGTGCCAGCAGTTTAGTATTGGGGGCGCACTACGAGCAGTACTTC. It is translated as CASSLVLGAHYEQYF.

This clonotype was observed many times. CDR3 nucleotide sequence: TGTGCCAGCAGCTCAACCGGGACAGCTGGCTACACCTTC. Translating gives CASSSTGTAGYTF. The rearrangement uses TRBV11-2 and TRBJ1-2, with TRBD1 matching 7 bases. The CDR3 runs to 13 residues. V was pared by 4 bases and J by 7 bases, with 6 bases of the junction left unmatched. Germline assignment: CDR1 SGHAT and CDR2 FQNNGV. Using reference TRBV11-2 and TRBJ1-2 for the parts outside the CDR3, the full variable domain is EAGVAQSPRYKIIEKRQSVAFWCNPISGHATLYWYQQILGQGPKLLIQFQNNGVVDDSQLPKDRFSAERLKGVDSTLKIQPAKLEDSAVYLCASSSTGTAGYTFGSGTRLTVV.

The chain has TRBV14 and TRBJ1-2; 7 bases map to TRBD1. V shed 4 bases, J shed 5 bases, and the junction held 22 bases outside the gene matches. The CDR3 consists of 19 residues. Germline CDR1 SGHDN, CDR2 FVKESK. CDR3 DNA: TGTGCCAGCAGCCGAGGGACAGACGAAAGGAGGGTCGGTTTTTATGGCTACACCTTC. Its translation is CASSRGTDERRVGFYGYTF.

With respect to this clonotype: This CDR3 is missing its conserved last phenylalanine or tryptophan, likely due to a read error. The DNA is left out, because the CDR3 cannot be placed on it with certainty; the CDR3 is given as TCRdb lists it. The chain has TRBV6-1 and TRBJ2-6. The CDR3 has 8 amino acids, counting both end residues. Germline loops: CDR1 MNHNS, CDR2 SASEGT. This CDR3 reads CASSRIRT.